This T cell receptor (beta chain) was identified in a study of T cell changes during pregnancy in multiple sclerosis. Data came from immunoSEQ multiplex PCR; TCRdb stores just in-frame clones and leaves some out. The sample yields 80,000 to 130,000 clones, 90% to 95% seen once. There are 13 residues in the CDR3. Germline V gene sequence: CDR1 MNHEY, CDR2 SMNVEV (reference sequence). The V gene lost 1 base and the J gene lost 3 bases, with 7 bases spanning the gap. The rearrangement uses TRBV27 and TRBJ2-7; maybe TRBD1 (5 bases). The sequencing here drew on peripheral blood, taken before pregnancy. The sequence came from a female donor with multiple sclerosis, enrolled in a pregnancy study. The DNA for the CDR3 is TGTGCCAGCAGTTTATTAGGGGACTACGAGCAGTACTTC. Translating it yields CASSLLGDYEQYF.